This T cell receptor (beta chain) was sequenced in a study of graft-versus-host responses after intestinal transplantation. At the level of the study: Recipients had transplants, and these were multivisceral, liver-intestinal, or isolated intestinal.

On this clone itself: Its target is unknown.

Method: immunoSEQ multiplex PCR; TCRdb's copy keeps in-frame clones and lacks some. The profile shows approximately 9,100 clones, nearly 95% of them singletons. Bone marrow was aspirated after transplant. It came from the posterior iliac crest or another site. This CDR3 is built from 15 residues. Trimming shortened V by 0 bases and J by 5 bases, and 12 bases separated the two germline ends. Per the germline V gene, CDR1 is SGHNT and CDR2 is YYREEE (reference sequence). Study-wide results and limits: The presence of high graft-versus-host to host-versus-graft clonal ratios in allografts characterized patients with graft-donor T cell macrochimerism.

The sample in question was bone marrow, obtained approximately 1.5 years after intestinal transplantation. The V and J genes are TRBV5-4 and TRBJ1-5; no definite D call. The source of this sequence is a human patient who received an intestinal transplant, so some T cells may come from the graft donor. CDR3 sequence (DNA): TGTGCCAGCAGCTTGGGCCCATCGACTTATCAGCCCCAGCATTTT. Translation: CASSLGPSTYQPQHF. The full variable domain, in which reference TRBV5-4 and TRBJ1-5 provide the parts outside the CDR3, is ETGVTQSPTHLIKTRGQQVTLRCSSQSGHNTVSWYQQALGQGPQFIFQYYREEENGRGNFPPRFSGLQFPNYSSELNVNALELDDSALYLCASSLGPSTYQPQHFGDGTRLSIL.